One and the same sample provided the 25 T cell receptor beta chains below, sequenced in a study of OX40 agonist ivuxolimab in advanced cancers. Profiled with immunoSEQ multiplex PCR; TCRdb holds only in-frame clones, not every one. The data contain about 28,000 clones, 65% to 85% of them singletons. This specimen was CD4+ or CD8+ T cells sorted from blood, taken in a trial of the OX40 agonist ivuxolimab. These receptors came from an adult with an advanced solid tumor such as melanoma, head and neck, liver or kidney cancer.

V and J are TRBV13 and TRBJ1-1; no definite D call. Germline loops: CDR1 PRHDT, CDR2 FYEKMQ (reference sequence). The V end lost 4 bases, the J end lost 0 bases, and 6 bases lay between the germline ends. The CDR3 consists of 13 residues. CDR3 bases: TGTGCCAGCAGCTCTCCCTTGAACACTGAAGCTTTCTTT. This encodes CASSSPLNTEAFF.

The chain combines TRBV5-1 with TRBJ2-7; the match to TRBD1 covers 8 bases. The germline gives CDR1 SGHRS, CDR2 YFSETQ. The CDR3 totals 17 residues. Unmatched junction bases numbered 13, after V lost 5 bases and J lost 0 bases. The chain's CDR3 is CASSLASTGALSYEQYF. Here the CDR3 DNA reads TGCGCCAGCAGTTTAGCCTCGACAGGGGCCCTCTCCTACGAGCAGTACTTC. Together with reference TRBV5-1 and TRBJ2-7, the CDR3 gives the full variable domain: KAGVTQTPRYLIKTRGQQVTLSCSPISGHRSVSWYQQTPGQGLQFLFEYFSETQRNKGNFPGRFSGRQFSNSRSEMNVSTLELGDSALYLCASSLASTGALSYEQYFGPGTRLTVT.

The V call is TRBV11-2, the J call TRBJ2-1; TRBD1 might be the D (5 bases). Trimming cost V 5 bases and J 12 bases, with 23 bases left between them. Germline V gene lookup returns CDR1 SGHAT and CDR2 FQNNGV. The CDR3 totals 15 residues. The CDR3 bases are TGTGCCAGCAGCAACCAGGGTTCCTCCATCCTAAGGCAGTTCTTC. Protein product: CASSNQGSSILRQFF.

As DNA, the CDR3 is TGTGCCAGCAGTGAGTGGACTACCTACGAGCAGTACTTC. This gives the protein CASSEWTTYEQYF. The chain is built from TRBV2 and TRBJ2-7, with D possibly being TRBD2 (6 bases). The CDR3 has 13 residues. Deletions cut 3 bases from V and 2 bases from J, with 8 bases between. CDR1 is SNHLY and CDR2 is FYNNEI in the germline V gene.

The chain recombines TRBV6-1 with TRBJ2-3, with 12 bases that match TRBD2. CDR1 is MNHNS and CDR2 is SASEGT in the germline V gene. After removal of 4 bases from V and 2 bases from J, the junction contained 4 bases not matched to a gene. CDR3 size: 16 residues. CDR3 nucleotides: TGTGCCAGCAGTGGGGCTAGCGGGGGGGCCACAGATACGCAGTATTTT. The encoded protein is CASSGASGGATDTQYF.

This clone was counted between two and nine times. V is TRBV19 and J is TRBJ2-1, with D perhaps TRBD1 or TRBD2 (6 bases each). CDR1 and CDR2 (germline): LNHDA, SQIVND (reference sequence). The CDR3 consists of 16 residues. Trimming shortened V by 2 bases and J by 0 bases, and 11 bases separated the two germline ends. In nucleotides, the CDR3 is TGTGCCAGTAGTATATTCGGGGGCATCTCCTACAATGAGCAGTTCTTC. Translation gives CASSIFGGISYNEQFF.

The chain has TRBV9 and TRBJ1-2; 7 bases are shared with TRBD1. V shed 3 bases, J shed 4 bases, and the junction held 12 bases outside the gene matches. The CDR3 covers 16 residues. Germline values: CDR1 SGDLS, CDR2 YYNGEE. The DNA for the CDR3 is TGTGCCAGCAGCGGCCGTGACAGGGAAAACTCCTATGGCTACACCTTC. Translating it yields CASSGRDRENSYGYTF.

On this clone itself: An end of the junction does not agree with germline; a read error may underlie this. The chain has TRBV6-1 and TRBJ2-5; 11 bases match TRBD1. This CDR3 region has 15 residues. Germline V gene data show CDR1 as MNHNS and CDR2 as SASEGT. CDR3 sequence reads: CASSEGTGGREAQYF. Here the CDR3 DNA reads TGTGCCAGCAGTGAGGGGACAGGGGGAAGAGAGGCCCAGTACTTC.

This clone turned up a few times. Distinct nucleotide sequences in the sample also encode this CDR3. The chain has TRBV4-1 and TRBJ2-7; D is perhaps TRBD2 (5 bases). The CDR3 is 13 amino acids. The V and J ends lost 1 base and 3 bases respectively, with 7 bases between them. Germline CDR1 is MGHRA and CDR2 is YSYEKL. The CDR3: CASSQGTGYEQYF. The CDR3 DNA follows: TGCGCCAGCAGCCAAGGGACTGGCTACGAGCAGTACTTC.

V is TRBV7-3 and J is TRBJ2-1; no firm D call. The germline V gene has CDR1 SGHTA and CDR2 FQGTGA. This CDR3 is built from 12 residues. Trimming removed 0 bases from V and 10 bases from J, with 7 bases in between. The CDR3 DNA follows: TGTGCCAGCAGCTTAACGGGTAAAGAGCAGTTCTTC. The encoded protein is CASSLTGKEQFF.

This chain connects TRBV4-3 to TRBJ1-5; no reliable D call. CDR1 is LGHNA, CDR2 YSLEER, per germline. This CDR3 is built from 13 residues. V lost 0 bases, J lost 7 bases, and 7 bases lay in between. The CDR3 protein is CASSQEAAQPQHF. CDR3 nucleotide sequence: TGCGCCAGCAGCCAAGAAGCAGCGCAGCCCCAGCATTTT.

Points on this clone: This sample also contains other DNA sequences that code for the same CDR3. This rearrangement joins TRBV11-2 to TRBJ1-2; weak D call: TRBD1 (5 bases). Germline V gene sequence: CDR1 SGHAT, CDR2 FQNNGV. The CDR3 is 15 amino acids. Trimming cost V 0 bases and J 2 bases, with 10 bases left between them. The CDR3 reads CASSLEAGRNYGYTF. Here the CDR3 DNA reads TGTGCCAGCAGCTTAGAGGCAGGGCGAAACTATGGCTACACCTTC. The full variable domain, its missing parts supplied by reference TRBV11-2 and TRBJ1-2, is EAGVAQSPRYKIIEKRQSVAFWCNPISGHATLYWYQQILGQGPKLLIQFQNNGVVDDSQLPKDRFSAERLKGVDSTLKIQPAKLEDSAVYLCASSLEAGRNYGYTFGSGTRLTVV.

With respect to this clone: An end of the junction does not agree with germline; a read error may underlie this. CDR3 coding DNA: TGTGCCAGCAGCGAAGCCGGGCAGGTATACAATGAGCAGTTCTTC. Translating gives CASSEAGQVYNEQFF. V is TRBV6-1 and J is TRBJ2-1; D is uncertain. The germline V gene has CDR1 MNHNS and CDR2 SASEGT. The CDR3 is made up of 15 amino acids.

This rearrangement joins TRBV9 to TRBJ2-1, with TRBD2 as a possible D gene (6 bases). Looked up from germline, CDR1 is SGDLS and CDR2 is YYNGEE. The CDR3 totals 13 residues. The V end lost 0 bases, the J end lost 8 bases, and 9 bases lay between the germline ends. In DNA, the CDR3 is TGTGCCAGCAGCGTAGGCGGAGGGGATGAGCAGTTCTTC. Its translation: CASSVGGGDEQFF. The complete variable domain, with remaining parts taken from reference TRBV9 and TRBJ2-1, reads DSGVTQTPKHLITATGQRVTLRCSPRSGDLSVYWYQQSLDQGLQFLIQYYNGEERAKGNILERFSAQQFPDLHSELNLSSLELGDSALYFCASSVGGGDEQFFGPGTRLTVL.

The CDR3 nucleotides are TGCGCCAGCACCCTGGGACTAGCGGGAGGCACCGGGGAGCTGTTTTTT. As protein: CASTLGLAGGTGELFF. This chain connects TRBV10-2 to TRBJ2-2; 15 nucleotides line up with TRBD2. This CDR3 spans 16 amino acids. V was clipped by 7 bases and J by 4 bases; unmatched bases: 4. Germline V gene sequence: CDR1 WSHSY, CDR2 SAAADI.

CDR3 sequence (DNA): TGTGCCAGCAGTTTATTAGGGGGCGCGAGCAATCAGCCCCAGCATTTT. Translation: CASSLLGGASNQPQHF. This chain links TRBV27 with TRBJ1-5; 7 nucleotides align to TRBD1. The ends lost 1 base at V and 1 base at J; junction bases unmatched: 4. This CDR3 region has 16 residues. Germline CDR1 reads MNHEY; CDR2 reads SMNVEV (reference sequence).

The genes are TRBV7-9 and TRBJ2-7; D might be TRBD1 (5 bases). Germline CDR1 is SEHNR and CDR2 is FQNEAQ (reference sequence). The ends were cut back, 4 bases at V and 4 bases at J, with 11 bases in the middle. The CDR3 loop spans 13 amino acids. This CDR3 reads CASSSGAGYEQYF. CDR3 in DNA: TGTGCCAGCAGCTCTGGTGCAGGGTACGAGCAGTACTTC.

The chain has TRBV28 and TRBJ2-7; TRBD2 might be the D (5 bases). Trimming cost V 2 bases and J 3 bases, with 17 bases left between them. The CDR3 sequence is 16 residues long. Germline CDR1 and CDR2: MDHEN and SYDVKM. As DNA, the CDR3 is TGTGCCAGCAGTTTAGAGGGTCGCAGATCTTTCTACGAGCAGTACTTC. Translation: CASSLEGRRSFYEQYF.

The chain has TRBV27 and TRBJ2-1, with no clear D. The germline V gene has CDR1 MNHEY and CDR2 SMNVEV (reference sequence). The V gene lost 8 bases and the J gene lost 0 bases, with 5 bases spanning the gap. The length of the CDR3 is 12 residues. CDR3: CASLSSYNEQFF. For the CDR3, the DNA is TGTGCCAGCTTGAGCTCCTACAATGAGCAGTTCTTC.

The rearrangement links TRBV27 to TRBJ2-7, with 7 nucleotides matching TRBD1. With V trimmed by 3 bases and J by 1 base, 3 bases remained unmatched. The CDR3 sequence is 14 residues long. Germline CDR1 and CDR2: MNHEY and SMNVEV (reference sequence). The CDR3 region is CASSLTGQSYEQYF. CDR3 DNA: TGTGCCAGCAGTTTGACGGGACAGTCCTACGAGCAGTACTTC.

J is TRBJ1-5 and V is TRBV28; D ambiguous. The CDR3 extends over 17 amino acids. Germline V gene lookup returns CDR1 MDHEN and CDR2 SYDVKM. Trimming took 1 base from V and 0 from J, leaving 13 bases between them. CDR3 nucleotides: TGTGCCAGCAGTTTATTAGGACTTACACTTAGCAATCAGCCCCAGCATTTT. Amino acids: CASSLLGLTLSNQPQHF.

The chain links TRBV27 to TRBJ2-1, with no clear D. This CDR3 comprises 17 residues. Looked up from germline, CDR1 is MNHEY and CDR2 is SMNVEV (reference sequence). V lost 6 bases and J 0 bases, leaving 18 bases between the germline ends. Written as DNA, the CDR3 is TGTGCCAGCAGGAAAAGGCCTGCGCTCCGCTCCTACAATGAGCAGTTCTTC. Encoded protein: CASRKRPALRSYNEQFF.

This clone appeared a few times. DNA for the CDR3: TGTGCCAGCAGACTCAGGACAGTAGATAATTCACCCCTCCACTTT. Its translation is CASRLRTVDNSPLHF. The chain carries TRBV6-5 and TRBJ1-6; D might be TRBD1 (6 bases). CDR1 is MNHEY, CDR2 SVGAGI, per germline. The CDR3 spans 15 residues. Trimming cost V 6 bases and J 5 bases, with 14 bases left between them.

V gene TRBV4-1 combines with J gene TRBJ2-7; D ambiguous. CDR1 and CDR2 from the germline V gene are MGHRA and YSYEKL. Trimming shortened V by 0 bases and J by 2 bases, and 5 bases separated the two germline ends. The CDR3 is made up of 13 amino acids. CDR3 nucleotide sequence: TGCGCCAGCAGCCAAGACCCCACCTACGAGCAGTACTTC. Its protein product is CASSQDPTYEQYF.

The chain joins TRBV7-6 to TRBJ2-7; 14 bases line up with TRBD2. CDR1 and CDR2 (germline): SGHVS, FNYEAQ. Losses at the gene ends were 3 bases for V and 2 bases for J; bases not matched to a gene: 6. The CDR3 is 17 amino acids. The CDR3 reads CASSFGTSGSFAYEQYF. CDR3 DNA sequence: TGTGCCAGCAGCTTTGGGACTAGCGGGAGCTTTGCCTACGAGCAGTACTTC.